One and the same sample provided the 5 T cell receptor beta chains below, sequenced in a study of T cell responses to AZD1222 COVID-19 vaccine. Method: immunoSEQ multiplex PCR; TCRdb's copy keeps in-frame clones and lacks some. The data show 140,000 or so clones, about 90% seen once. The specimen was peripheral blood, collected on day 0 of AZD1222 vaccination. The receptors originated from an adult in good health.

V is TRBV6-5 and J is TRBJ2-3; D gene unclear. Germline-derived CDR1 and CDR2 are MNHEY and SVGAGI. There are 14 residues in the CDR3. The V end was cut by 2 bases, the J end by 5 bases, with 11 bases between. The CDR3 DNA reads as TGTGCCAGCAGTTACAGTCCGATTATAGATACGCAGTATTTT. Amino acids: CASSYSPIIDTQYF.

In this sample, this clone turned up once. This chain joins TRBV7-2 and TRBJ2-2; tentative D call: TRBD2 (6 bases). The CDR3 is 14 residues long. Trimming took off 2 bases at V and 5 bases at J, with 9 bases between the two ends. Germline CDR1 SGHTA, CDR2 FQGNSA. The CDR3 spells CASSLNAGTGELFF. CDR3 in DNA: TGTGCCAGCAGCTTAAATGCGGGAACCGGGGAGCTGTTTTTT. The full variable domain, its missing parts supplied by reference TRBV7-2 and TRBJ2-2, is GAGVSQSPSNKVTEKGKDVELRCDPISGHTALYWYRQSLGQGLEFLIYFQGNSAPDKSGLPSDRFSAERTGGSVSTLTIQRTQQEDSAVYLCASSLNAGTGELFFGEGSRLTVL.

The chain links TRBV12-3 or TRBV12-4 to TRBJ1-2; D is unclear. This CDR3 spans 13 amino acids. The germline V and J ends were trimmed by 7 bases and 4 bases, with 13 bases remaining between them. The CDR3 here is CASTFRPLYGYTF. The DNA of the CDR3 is TGTGCCAGCACCTTTCGGCCGCTCTATGGCTACACCTTC.

The CDR3 DNA reads TGTGCCTGGAAAAAGGACACCATATATTTT. Protein sequence: CAWKKDTIYF. The rearrangement links TRBV30 to TRBJ1-3; D remains unclear. The CDR3 length is 10 residues. V was pared by 4 bases and J by 8 bases, with 6 bases between. The germline CDR1 and CDR2 sequences are GTSNPN and SVGIG (reference sequence).

Here the CDR3 reads CASSLDLGLNNEQFF. In DNA form, the CDR3 reads TGTGCCAGCAGCTTAGATCTAGGCCTTAACAATGAGCAGTTCTTC. The gene calls are TRBV7-9 and TRBJ2-1; D ambiguous. Trimming pared 1 base from V and 5 bases from J, leaving 12 bases between. The CDR3 runs 15 residues. CDR1 and CDR2 (germline): SEHNR, FQNEAQ (reference sequence).